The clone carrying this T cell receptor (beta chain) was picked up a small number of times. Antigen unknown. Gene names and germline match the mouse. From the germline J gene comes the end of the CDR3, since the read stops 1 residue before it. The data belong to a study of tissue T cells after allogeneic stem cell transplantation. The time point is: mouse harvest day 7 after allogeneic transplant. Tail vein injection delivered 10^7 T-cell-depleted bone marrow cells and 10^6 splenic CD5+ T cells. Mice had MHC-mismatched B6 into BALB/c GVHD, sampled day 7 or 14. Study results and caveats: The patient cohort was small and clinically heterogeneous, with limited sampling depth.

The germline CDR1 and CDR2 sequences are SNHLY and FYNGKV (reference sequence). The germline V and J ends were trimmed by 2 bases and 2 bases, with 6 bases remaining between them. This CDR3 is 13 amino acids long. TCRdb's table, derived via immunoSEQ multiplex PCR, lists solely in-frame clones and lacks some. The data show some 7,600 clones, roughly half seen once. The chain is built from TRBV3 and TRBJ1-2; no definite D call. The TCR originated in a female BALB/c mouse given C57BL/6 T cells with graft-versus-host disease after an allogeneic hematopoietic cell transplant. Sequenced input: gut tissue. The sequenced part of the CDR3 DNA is TGTGCCAGCAGCTTAATGCAGAACTCCGACTACACC. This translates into CASSLMQNSDYT. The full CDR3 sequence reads CASSLMQNSDYTF. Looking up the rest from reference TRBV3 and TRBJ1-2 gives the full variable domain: GPKVLQIPSHQIIDMGQMVTLNCDPVSNHLYFYWYKQILGQQMEFLVNFYNGKVMEKSKLFKDQFSVERPDGSYFTLKIQPTALEDSAVYFCASSLMQNSDYTFGSGTRLLVI.